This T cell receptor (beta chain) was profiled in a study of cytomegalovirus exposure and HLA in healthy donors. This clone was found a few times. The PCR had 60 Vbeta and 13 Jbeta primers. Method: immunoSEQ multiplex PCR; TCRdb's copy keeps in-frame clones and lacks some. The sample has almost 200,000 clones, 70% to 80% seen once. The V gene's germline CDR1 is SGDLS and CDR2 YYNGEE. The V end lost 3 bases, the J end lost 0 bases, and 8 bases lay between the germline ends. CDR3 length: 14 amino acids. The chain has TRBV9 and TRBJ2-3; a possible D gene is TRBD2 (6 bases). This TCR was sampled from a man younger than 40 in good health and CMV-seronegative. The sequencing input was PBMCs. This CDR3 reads CASSGGLSTDTQYF. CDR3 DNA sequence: TGTGCCAGCAGCGGGGGACTCAGCACAGATACGCAGTATTTT.